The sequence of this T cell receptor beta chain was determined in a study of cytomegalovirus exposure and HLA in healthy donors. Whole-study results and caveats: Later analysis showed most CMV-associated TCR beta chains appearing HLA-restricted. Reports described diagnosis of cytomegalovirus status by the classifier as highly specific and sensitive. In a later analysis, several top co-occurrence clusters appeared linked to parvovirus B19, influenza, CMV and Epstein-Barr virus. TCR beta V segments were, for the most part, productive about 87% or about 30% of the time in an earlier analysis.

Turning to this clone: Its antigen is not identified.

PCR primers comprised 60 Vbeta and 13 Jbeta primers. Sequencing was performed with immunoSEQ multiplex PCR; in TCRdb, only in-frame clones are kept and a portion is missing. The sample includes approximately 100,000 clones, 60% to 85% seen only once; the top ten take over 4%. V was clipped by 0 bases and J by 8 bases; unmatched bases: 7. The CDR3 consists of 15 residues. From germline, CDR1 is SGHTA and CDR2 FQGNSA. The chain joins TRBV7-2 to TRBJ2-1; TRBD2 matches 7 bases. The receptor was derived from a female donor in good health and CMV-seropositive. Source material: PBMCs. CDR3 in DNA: TGTGCCAGCAGCTTAGCTTTAGCGGGTATGGATGAGCAGTTCTTC. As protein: CASSLALAGMDEQFF.